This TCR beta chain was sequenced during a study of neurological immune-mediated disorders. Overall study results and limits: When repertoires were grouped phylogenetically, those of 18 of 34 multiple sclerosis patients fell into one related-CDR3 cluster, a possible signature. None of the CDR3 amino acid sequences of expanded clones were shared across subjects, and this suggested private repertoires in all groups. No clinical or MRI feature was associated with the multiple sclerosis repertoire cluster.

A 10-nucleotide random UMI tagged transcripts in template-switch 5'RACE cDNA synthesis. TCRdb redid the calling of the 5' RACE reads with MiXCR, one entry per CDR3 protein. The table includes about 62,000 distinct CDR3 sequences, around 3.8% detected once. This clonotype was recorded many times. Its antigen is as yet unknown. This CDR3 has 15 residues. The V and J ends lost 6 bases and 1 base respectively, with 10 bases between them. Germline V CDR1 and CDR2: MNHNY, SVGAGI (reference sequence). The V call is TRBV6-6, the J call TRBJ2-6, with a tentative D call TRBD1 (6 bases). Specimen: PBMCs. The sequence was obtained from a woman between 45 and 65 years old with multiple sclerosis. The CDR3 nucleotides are TGTGCCAGCAGAGAACAGGGATCTGGGGCCAACGTCCTGACTTTC. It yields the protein CASREQGSGANVLTF.